This T cell receptor beta chain is from a study of regulatory T cells in long-lasting Graves disease (dated by TCRdb to about 2021). General notes on the study: Patients with newly diagnosed Graves' disease had been on antithyroid drugs for under 3 months. Patients with persistent Graves' disease were compared with patients with newly diagnosed Graves' disease using TCR sequencing and RNA sequencing of peripheral blood. The study was registered as a clinical trial and conducted in China. TCR sequencing covered around 13 persistent and 20 or so newly diagnosed Graves' disease patients, around 35 samples in total. Study-level results and caveats: Only the TCR beta chain was sequenced and analyzed. Persistent Graves' disease patients showed lower TCR Shannon entropy and fewer highly expanded clones than newly diagnosed patients, suggesting clonal expansion. More public clonotypes were shared among persistent patients (around 2,600) than among newly diagnosed patients (966). Only peripheral blood was studied, because thyroid tissue, the primary lesion, was inaccessible. As a limitation, the authors acknowledged that the small sample size may reduce accuracy. Preferential use of TRBV28, TRBJ1-2 and TRBJ2-5 was observed in persistent disease, whereas TRBV20-1 and TRBJ2-1 were favored in newly diagnosed disease.

Taken with the paper, the label for time point translates to: newly diagnosed GD, antithyroid drugs for less than 3 months. RNA was extracted from PBMCs in TRIzol for both TCR sequencing and RNA sequencing. The diagnosis of Graves' disease was made according to American Thyroid Association guidelines. Patients for the study were recruited at an endocrinology department in Xi'an, China. Each patient gave 8.5 to 9.5 milliliters of peripheral blood, collected in an EDTA anticoagulant tube. Ficoll Paque Plus density gradient separation was used to isolate PBMCs, and no further T cell sorting was performed. An Agilent 2100 Bioanalyzer and agarose gel were used to check RNA quality, and a NanoDrop 2000 was used to measure RNA concentration. This clonotype was observed many times. The antigen this receptor binds is unknown. Base qualities were left out, and no much larger clone turns up one base away. Library generation was performed with multiplex PCR. The reads were generated on an Illumina HiSeq 4000. To build TCR beta libraries, CDR3 regions were amplified by Arm-PCR using iRepertoire HTBI primers. Before sequencing, the PCR products went through gel purification. As for the original processing: Gene usage analysis of CDR3 amino acid clonotypes relied on the approximately 60 TRBV and about 15 TRBJ segments identified across samples. Filtered high-quality paired reads were merged into contigs using COPE and FqMerger. Contigs were aligned with BLAST to IMGT TRBV, TRBD and TRBJ reference genes, and CDR3 was defined per IMGT. Highly expanded clones were defined as clonotypes with a frequency above 0.1%. Shannon entropy was used to measure repertoire diversity, and the Gini coefficient was used to measure V-J evenness. Clonotypes shared by more than one individual were considered public. Using fastp trimming at Q25 and MiXCR clonotype assembly, TCRdb reanalyzed the public sequencing data and kept in-frame beta chains. Each entry merges the rows of one CDR3 protein and shows their most common DNA and genes. TCRdb, not the authors, supplied the V and J calls. The sample table lists roughly 420,000 distinct CDR3 sequences, around 13% of them with a count of one. The ten biggest clones cover under 20% of the sample.

V is cut back by 4 bases and J by 0 bases, with 7 bases in the junction unmatched. From a lookup of the germline V gene, CDR1 and CDR2 are SGHRS and YFSETQ. The cysteine opens and the phenylalanine closes a CDR3 of 17 amino acids. The kept DNA is CDR3 alone, 51 bases in frame from the first base. These data were also reused for a study on T cells in Graves' hyperthyroidism and ophthalmopathy. Taken from the second paper: A patient counted as having stable Graves' hyperthyroidism if no progression to ophthalmopathy occurred over 18 months of follow-up. Hyperthyroidism patients were newly diagnosed, with disease duration under 2 months, and aged 18 to 65 years. Any patient with an uncontrolled infection, another autoimmune disease, pregnancy or lactation was excluded. Diagnoses relied on clinical symptoms, serum thyroxine and TRAb, thyroid ultrasound and orbital computed tomography. For the first round of RT-PCR on the TCR CDR3, the HTBI primer set was used together with the Qiagen OneStep RT-PCR kit. Blood samples also contained most of the expanded thyroid clonotypes (frequency above 0.001), which suggests that blood repertoires may reflect thyroid immune responses. A model built on a 13 V-J signature distinguished ophthalmopathy from stable hyperthyroidism, reaching 85% to 90% sensitivity and around 81% specificity in cross-validation and 80%/75% in testing. During validation, the model predicted progression to ophthalmopathy a median of about 6.3 months ahead of onset, with 60% to 71% sensitivity and 72.22% specificity. TCR V-J signatures able to tell the groups apart were searched for in a discovery cohort of 100 or so patients, of whom fewer than 45 had Graves' ophthalmopathy and roughly 59 had stable Graves' hyperthyroidism. An independent validation cohort of under 20 hyperthyroidism patients and 17 patients who later progressed to ophthalmopathy tested prospective prediction of ophthalmopathy. The 100 discovery patients were randomly divided into training and test sets at a 7:3 ratio. In about 6 Graves' hyperthyroidism patients, the study also compared T-cell repertoires from thyroid tissue with T-cell repertoires from blood. After blood sampling, hyperthyroidism patients were treated with methimazole at a starting dose of 30 mg daily, and ophthalmopathy patients were treated with high-dose intravenous methylprednisolone. A second multiplex PCR round built the libraries, followed by size selection and purification. Libraries were sequenced paired-end with 100 bp reads on an Illumina HiSeq2000. SOAPnuke was used to process the raw data, throwing out any read that contained adapters or uncalled bases, had a mean Phred below 15, or lacked an exact constant-primer or identifier match. COPE v1.2.5 was used to merge the high-quality paired reads, and each unique nucleotide sequence was defined as a clonotype. Clonotypes were aligned to IMGT TRBV, TRBD and TRBJ reference segments using MiTCR v1.1. Only V-J combinations with frequency above 0.0001, covering 99.2% of repertoires, were analysed. The TCS score was defined as the ratio of F50 (clonal expansion) to E x V (chaos), calculated using BLOSUM62-based TCRdist between CDR3 peptides within each V-J. Welch's t-statistics and random forest reduced 500 to 550 V-J features to 10 to 15, which were used in a naive Bayes classifier (R e1071). No statistical method was used to set the sample size in advance, and investigators knew the group allocation. The paper describes TCR Vbeta CDR3 sequencing of roughly 130 peripheral blood samples, made up of some 40 ophthalmopathy patients, more than 70 hyperthyroidism patients and 17 progressor patients.

The specimen comprised peripheral blood mononuclear cells (PBMCs), sampled at new diagnosis, from a patient treated with antithyroid drugs. The rearrangement combines TRBV5-1 with TRBJ1-3; TRBD1 aligns with 10 central bases. The clonotype comes from a woman aged 45 to 65 with Graves disease. Donor details come from another sample of the same person, matched by shared clones. The nucleotide sequence is TGCGCCAGCAGCCCCAGACAGGGGGCAAGCTCTGGAAACACCATATATTTT. Its translation reads: CASSPRQGASSGNTIYF.